These 2 T cell receptor beta chains originate from one sample sequenced in a study of radiation and T cells in renal cell carcinoma. Sequencing used immunoSEQ multiplex PCR; TCRdb keeps in-frame clones, though not all of them. The table includes about 16,000 clones, roughly 57% detected once. Noted treatment: treatment-naive control, cytoreductive nephrectomy. The starting material was tumor tissue, obtained from a patient whose treatment was nephrectomy without radiotherapy. The receptors derive from a man between 40 and 49 years old with renal cell carcinoma.

The genes are TRBV29-1 and TRBJ2-7, with 8 bases lining up with TRBD1. This CDR3 has 13 amino acids. Germline V gene lookup returns CDR1 SQVTM and CDR2 ANQGSEA. J was trimmed by 9 bases and V by 6 bases; bases with no gene match: 13. This CDR3 reads CSVDLDRGKGQYF. The CDR3 DNA reads TGCAGCGTCGATTTAGACAGGGGAAAGGGGCAGTACTTC.

The chain joins TRBV6-1 to TRBJ2-5, with 7 bases that match TRBD1. The V gene's germline CDR1 is MNHNS and CDR2 SASEGT. CDR3 length: 20 amino acids. V dropped 1 base and J dropped 2; count of bases not matched to a gene: 19. The CDR3: CASSEVGPTGALLIQETQYF. The DNA for the CDR3 is TGTGCCAGCAGTGAAGTAGGTCCCACAGGGGCGTTGTTAATACAAGAGACCCAGTACTTC.